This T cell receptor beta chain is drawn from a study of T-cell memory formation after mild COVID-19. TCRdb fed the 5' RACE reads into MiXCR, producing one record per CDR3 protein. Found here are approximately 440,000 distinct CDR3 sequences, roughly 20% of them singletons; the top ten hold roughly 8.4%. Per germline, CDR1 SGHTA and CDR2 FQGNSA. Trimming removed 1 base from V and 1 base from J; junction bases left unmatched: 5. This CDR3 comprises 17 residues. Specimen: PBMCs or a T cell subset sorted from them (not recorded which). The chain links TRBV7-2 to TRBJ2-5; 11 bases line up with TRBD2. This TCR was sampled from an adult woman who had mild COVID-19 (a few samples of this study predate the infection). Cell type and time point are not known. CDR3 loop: CASSLGASGGPQETQYF. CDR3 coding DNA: TGTGCCAGCAGCTTAGGGGCTAGCGGGGGGCCCCAAGAGACCCAGTACTTC.